This T cell receptor (beta chain) was retrieved from a study of technical replicates of blood from several donors. Assay used: immunoSEQ multiplex PCR; TCRdb lists only in-frame clones, some missing. The sample carries 55,000 to 70,000 clones, around 92% recorded once. Germline CDR1 and CDR2: SEHNR and FQNEAQ (reference sequence). The CDR3 extends over 17 amino acids. Trimming removed 5 bases from V and 7 bases from J; junction bases left unmatched: 13. V and J are TRBV7-9 and TRBJ2-1, with TRBD2 matching 11 bases. Sequencing was performed on PBMCs. This clonotype was sampled from a human donor in good health. Some clones in this sample may be carry-over from other donors' samples. The CDR3, as DNA: TGTGCCAGCAGCACAGACCTTAGCGGGAGGGCCGGGAATGAGCAGTTCTTC. Protein sequence: CASSTDLSGRAGNEQFF.